This passage covers 22 T cell receptor beta chains from one sample sequenced in a study of cytomegalovirus exposure and HLA in healthy donors. Vbeta (60) and Jbeta (13) primers were used in the PCR. Clones were sequenced by immunoSEQ multiplex PCR, and TCRdb holds only the in-frame ones, with some missing. The table records under 200,000 clones, 70% to 80% of them present only once. The sequencing input was PBMCs. Receptors originate from a male donor in good health and CMV-seropositive.

Regarding this clone: One junction end disagrees with the germline gene, perhaps due to a read error. The gene calls are TRBV7-7 and TRBJ2-2; 9 nucleotides agree with TRBD1. Germline CDR1 reads SSHAT; CDR2 reads FNYEAQ (reference sequence). The CDR3 totals 14 residues. CDR3 in DNA: TGTGCTAGCAGCGCCGGGACAGGGAACGGGGAGCTGTTTTTT. The encoded protein is CASSAGTGNGELFF.

The rearrangement joins TRBV5-6 to TRBJ1-2; tentative D call: TRBD1 (5 bases). The ends were cut back, 4 bases at V and 2 bases at J, with 9 bases in the middle. Germline V gives CDR1 SGHDT, CDR2 YYEEEE. The CDR3 contains 13 residues. The CDR3 here is CASSVDTNYGYTF. The CDR3 DNA is TGTGCCAGCAGCGTGGACACCAACTATGGCTACACCTTC. Variable domain in full (rest from reference TRBV5-6 and TRBJ1-2): DAGVTQSPTHLIKTRGQQVTLRCSPKSGHDTVSWYQQALGQGPQFIFQYYEEEERQRGNFPDRFSGHQFPNYSSELNVNALLLGDSALYLCASSVDTNYGYTFGSGTRLTVV.

The V and J genes are TRBV4-3 and TRBJ2-1, with 10 positions matching TRBD2. The CDR3 sequence is 17 residues long. The germline V gene encodes CDR1 LGHNA and CDR2 YSLEER. The V gene end was trimmed by 4 bases and the J gene end by 4 bases; junction bases not matched to a gene: 10. CDR3 DNA: TGCGCCAGCAGCCCTATACGGCTAGCGGGAGAATACAATGAGCAGTTCTTC. Its translation is CASSPIRLAGEYNEQFF.

The chain recombines TRBV18 with TRBJ2-1; 10 bases line up with TRBD2. V lost 3 bases to trimming and J lost 7 bases; unmatched junction nucleotides: 9. In germline, CDR1 is KGHSH, CDR2 LQKENI. The CDR3 runs 16 residues. CDR3 DNA: TGTGCCAGCTCACCGCCGGGACTAGCGTATAGTAATGAGCAGTTCTTC. It specifies CASSPPGLAYSNEQFF.

For the CDR3, the DNA is TGTGCCAGCAGCCAGGGGGCGTCAGGAAACACCATATATTTT. Amino acid sequence: CASSQGASGNTIYF. This chain joins TRBV7-9 and TRBJ1-3, with 8 bases fitting TRBD1. V trimming: 5 bases; J trimming: 4 bases; junction bases outside the gene matches: 4. The CDR3 sequence is 14 residues long. Looked up from germline, CDR1 is SEHNR and CDR2 is FQNEAQ (reference sequence).

J is TRBJ2-7 and V is TRBV5-4; tentative D call: TRBD2 (5 bases). Germline V lookup: CDR1 SGHNT, CDR2 YYREEE (reference sequence). The CDR3 spans 13 residues. The V end was cut by 0 bases, the J end by 5 bases, with 9 bases between. The CDR3 protein is CASSLAPRDEQYF. The CDR3 region has the DNA TGTGCCAGCAGCTTGGCCCCGCGGGACGAGCAGTACTTC.

J is TRBJ2-5 and V is TRBV7-2; tentatively, D is TRBD2 (7 bases). The V gene's germline CDR1 is SGHTA and CDR2 FQGNSA. The CDR3 is made up of 14 amino acids. V lost 1 base and J lost 4, with 10 bases in between. The CDR3 region is CASSLERGGETQYF. CDR3 nucleotides: TGTGCCAGCAGCTTAGAAAGGGGGGGAGAGACCCAGTACTTC. Drawing the rest from reference TRBV7-2 and TRBJ2-5, the complete variable domain is GAGVSQSPSNKVTEKGKDVELRCDPISGHTALYWYRQSLGQGLEFLIYFQGNSAPDKSGLPSDRFSAERTGGSVSTLTIQRTQQEDSAVYLCASSLERGGETQYFGPGTRLLVL.

This clone was counted a single time. One end of the junction varies from germline; a read error may be responsible. The chain is built from TRBV2 and TRBJ1-5; D gene unclear. There are 13 residues in the CDR3. Looked up from germline, CDR1 is SNHLY and CDR2 is FYNNEI. CDR3 region: CASSTDSNQPQHF. The CDR3, as DNA: TGTGCTAGCAGTACAGATAGCAATCAGCCCCAGCATTTT.

This clone was seen a few times. The rearrangement joins TRBV11-3 to TRBJ2-7; 14 bases map to TRBD2. The J segment lost 5 bases and the V segment lost 5 bases, leaving 8 bases of the junction unmatched. CDR1 is SGHNT, CDR2 YENEEA, per germline. CDR3 length equals 16 residues. CDR3 bases: TGTGCCAGCAGCCCCGGGACTAGCGGGAGATTGAACGAGCAGTACTTC. Translated, it gives CASSPGTSGRLNEQYF.

This chain uses TRBV13 with TRBJ1-1; possible D gene TRBD1, 5 bases. V lost 5 bases to trimming and J lost 7 bases, with 14 bases between them. Per germline, CDR1 PRHDT and CDR2 FYEKMQ (reference sequence). This CDR3 region has 13 residues. CDR3 amino acids: CASSPKSGGEAFF. CDR3 in DNA: TGTGCCAGCAGCCCGAAATCCGGGGGTGAAGCTTTCTTT.

V gene TRBV7-7 combines with J gene TRBJ2-1; tentative D call: TRBD2 (6 bases). CDR3 size: 17 residues. The V end was cut by 5 bases, the J end by 0 bases, with 17 bases between. Germline V CDR1 and CDR2: SSHAT, FNYEAQ (reference sequence). CDR3 bases: TGTGCCAGCAGCCCGGCGGGAAGCCTGAGCTCCTACAATGAGCAGTTCTTC. This codes for CASSPAGSLSSYNEQFF.

This clone was picked up a small number of times. This chain connects TRBV10-3 to TRBJ1-1; TRBD1 aligns across 10 bases. The CDR3 runs to 13 residues. Germline CDR1 is ENHRY and CDR2 is SYGVKD. After removal of 6 bases from V and 7 bases from J, the junction contained 5 bases not matched to a gene. CDR3 sequence (DNA): TGTGCCATCAGGGACAGGGGGGAAAATGAAGCTTTCTTT. Encoded protein: CAIRDRGENEAFF.

The V call is TRBV7-2, the J call TRBJ1-1; D call uncertain. This CDR3 is built from 13 residues. The V and J ends lost 3 bases and 10 bases respectively, with 15 bases between them. Germline V gene lookup returns CDR1 SGHTA and CDR2 FQGNSA. The CDR3 bases are TGTGCCAGCAGCTTCGGAGTCCCCCGGGGAGCTTTCTTT. Protein sequence: CASSFGVPRGAFF.

The V and J genes are TRBV4-3 and TRBJ2-3; 9 bases map to TRBD2. The germline gives CDR1 LGHNA, CDR2 YSLEER. Germline trimming cut 1 base from V and 2 bases from J; bases unmatched to any gene: 4. The CDR3 is 16 residues long. The CDR3 DNA reads as TGCGCCAGCAGCCAAGGGGCGGGGGGGCACACAGATACGCAGTATTTT. Amino acid sequence: CASSQGAGGHTDTQYF.

CDR3: CASSLSPGTGGRSAKLFF. In DNA form, the CDR3 reads TGTGCCAGCAGCTTATCCCCCGGGACAGGGGGCCGATCCGCAAAACTGTTTTTT. The V call is TRBV5-6, the J call TRBJ1-4; TRBD1 matches 12 bases. The CDR3 spans 18 residues. V was pared by 2 bases and J by 10 bases, with 15 bases of the junction left unmatched. The germline gives CDR1 SGHDT, CDR2 YYEEEE.

The chain uses TRBV27 and TRBJ1-2; D may be TRBD1 (6 bases). The CDR3 is made up of 13 amino acids. V gave up 2 bases and J gave up 7 bases, with 11 bases separating them. The V gene's germline CDR1 is MNHEY and CDR2 SMNVEV (reference sequence). The CDR3 nucleotides are TGTGCCAGCAGTTTAGGGGGGGCGGGTGGCTACACCTTC. Its protein is CASSLGGAGGYTF.

This clone was detected only a few times. The gene calls are TRBV7-9 and TRBJ2-1; TRBD1 agrees at 8 bases. Trimming cost V 5 bases and J 4 bases; bases outside gene matches: 7. This CDR3 is built from 15 residues. The germline V gene encodes CDR1 SEHNR and CDR2 FQNEAQ (reference sequence). The chain's CDR3 is CASSPDRGNYNEQFF. The CDR3 bases are TGTGCCAGCAGCCCAGACAGGGGAAATTACAATGAGCAGTTCTTC.

The gene calls are TRBV6-5 and TRBJ1-2, with D unresolved. The V end lost 0 bases, the J end lost 0 bases, and 11 bases lay between the germline ends. The germline V gene has CDR1 MNHEY and CDR2 SVGAGI. The CDR3 is 16 amino acids. The CDR3 sequence: CASSYSTPGTNYGYTF. DNA of the CDR3: TGTGCCAGCAGTTACTCTACACCGGGAACTAACTATGGCTACACCTTC.

V usage is TRBV4-3 and J usage is TRBJ2-3; 10 positions agree with TRBD1. Unmatched junction bases numbered 9, after V lost 0 bases and J lost 3 bases. Germline lookup yields CDR1 LGHNA and CDR2 YSLEER. The CDR3 runs 18 residues. Written as DNA, the CDR3 is TGCGCCAGCAGCCAAGATGGGGGACAGGGGAGGGAGACAGATACGCAGTATTTT. It translates to CASSQDGGQGRETDTQYF.

This chain joins TRBV6-1 and TRBJ1-5; 7 bases fit TRBD1. The J segment lost 7 bases and the V segment lost 6 bases, leaving 9 bases of the junction unmatched. The CDR3 contains 14 residues. Looked up from germline, CDR1 is MNHNS and CDR2 is SASEGT. The CDR3 spells CASRRQGTGQPQHF. CDR3 sequence (DNA): TGTGCCAGCAGGCGACAGGGAACAGGACAGCCCCAGCATTTT.

CDR3 amino acids: CSGDRGGYGYTF. For the CDR3, the DNA is TGCAGCGGGGACAGGGGAGGCTATGGCTACACCTTC. The chain combines TRBV29-1 with TRBJ1-2; 10 positions match TRBD1. This CDR3 comprises 12 residues. The trim removed 7 bases at V and 4 bases at J, leaving 3 bases unmatched. In germline, CDR1 is SQVTM, CDR2 ANQGSEA.

This clone was counted a single time. The chain employs TRBV11-2 and TRBJ2-5, with D perhaps matching TRBD2 (6 bases). This CDR3 is built from 15 residues. Germline V CDR1 and CDR2: SGHAT, FQNNGV. V lost 5 bases and J 2 bases, leaving 15 bases between the germline ends. The CDR3 DNA sequence: TGTGCCAGCAGCCAGTTTTGGCGGGAACAAGAGACCCAGTACTTC. This encodes CASSQFWREQETQYF.